This T cell receptor (beta chain) is drawn from a study of T-cell reconstitution after alpha-beta-depleted transplantation in children. A TCRbeta library incorporating unique molecular identifiers was prepared. In TCRdb, the PCR reads were re-called with MiXCR into one record per CDR3 protein. The sample consists of about 210,000 distinct CDR3 sequences, approximately 17% of them appearing once. The study's findings and limits: Once a year had passed after transplant, T-cell counts and diversity came mostly from newly produced T cells. Some patients showed high day-60 TCRbeta diversity, which derived from surviving recipient T cells and thymic progenitors.

This CDR3 has 15 residues. After removal of 10 bases from V and 4 bases from J, the junction contained 10 bases not matched to a gene. Germline CDR1 and CDR2: ENHRY and SYGVKD. This clonotype was seen ten or more times. Its cognate antigen is unknown. The sequence was collected from a male patient aged 2 to 9 who had a stem cell transplant for acute lymphoblastic leukemia, so the T cells may come from the graft donor. The sequences come from PBMCs, mostly from graft donor cells, collected 360 days after TCRalphabeta/CD19-depleted stem cell transplant. J is TRBJ2-1 and V is TRBV10-3; TRBD2 matches at 10 bases. CDR3 sequence reads: CATQAGTSAYNEQFF. The DNA of the CDR3 is TGTGCCACACAAGCCGGGACTAGCGCTTACAATGAGCAGTTCTTC.